Listed here are 10 T cell receptor beta chains from one sample, sequenced in a study of human T cells and chemical hapten exposure. Noted time point: pre-sensitization, week 0. The treatment: therapeutic diphenylcyclopropenone sensitization with weekly scalp DPC. Total RNA was isolated from whole blood that had not been fractionated. MiXCR was run by TCRdb on the RACE reads, yielding one entry per CDR3 protein. The profile shows roughly 38,000 distinct CDR3 sequences, around 12% of them singletons. Source: whole blood, taken in connection with sensitization to the hapten diphenylcyclopropenone (DPC). These receptor sequences come from a woman in her 40s with alopecia areata. Some clones in this sample may be carry-over from other donors' samples.

This clonotype was found many times. This sequence joins TRBV10-3 and TRBJ2-4; D not resolved. V dropped 10 bases and J dropped 1 base, with 11 bases sitting between them. This CDR3 is built from 13 residues. Per the germline V gene, CDR1 is ENHRY and CDR2 is SYGVKD. CDR3: CATGPEAKNIQYF. CDR3 DNA: TGTGCCACCGGACCCGAGGCCAAAAACATTCAGTACTTC.

This clonotype showed up many times. This chain uses TRBV5-1 with TRBJ2-1; perhaps TRBD1 as D (5 bases). The CDR3 spans 17 residues. CDR1 is SGHRS, CDR2 YFSETQ, per germline. Trimming left V 0 bases short and J 4 bases short, with 17 bases between. CDR3 sequence: CASSLARQGGGYNEQFF. The CDR3 DNA reads as TGCGCCAGCAGCTTGGCGCGCCAGGGCGGTGGGTACAATGAGCAGTTCTTC.

This chain connects TRBV2 to TRBJ2-3, with 11 bases aligning to TRBD2. Germline V gene lookup returns CDR1 SNHLY and CDR2 FYNNEI. The length of the CDR3 is 15 residues. With V trimmed by 9 bases and J by 4 bases, 9 bases remained unmatched. CDR3 bases: TGTGCCAGAAAAGTAGCGGGGGGGCCGCCAGATACGCAGTATTTT. This gives the protein CARKVAGGPPDTQYF.

The chain links TRBV29-1 to TRBJ2-7; D not certain. The V gene lost 1 base and the J gene lost 3 bases, with 10 bases spanning the gap. Germline-derived CDR1 and CDR2 are SQVTM and ANQGSEA. CDR3 length equals 13 residues. CDR3 sequence: CSVEAGRHYEQYF. CDR3 DNA sequence: TGCAGCGTTGAAGCAGGTCGGCACTACGAGCAGTACTTC.

This clonotype was observed many times. The gene calls are TRBV29-1 and TRBJ1-2, with D perhaps TRBD1 (6 bases). The CDR3 covers 12 residues. The germline gives CDR1 SQVTM, CDR2 ANQGSEA. V gave up 6 bases and J gave up 2 bases, with 10 bases separating them. Written as DNA, the CDR3 is TGCAGCGTGGTCACAGGGAACTATGGCTACACCTTC. This translates into CSVVTGNYGYTF.

This clonotype was counted at least ten times. The gene calls are TRBV15 and TRBJ2-1, with TRBD2 identical over 14 bases. Looked up from germline, CDR1 is LNHNV and CDR2 is YYDKDF (reference sequence). The CDR3 has 16 residues. Unmatched junction bases numbered 3, after V lost 0 bases and J lost 8 bases. CDR3 in amino acids: CATSREGTSGGHEQFF. The CDR3 bases are TGTGCCACCAGCAGAGAGGGGACTAGCGGGGGTCATGAGCAGTTCTTC.

This clonotype has ten or more counts. The chain has TRBV4-1 and TRBJ1-5; the D gene is possibly TRBD1 (6 bases). The CDR3 spans 16 residues. Per the germline V gene, CDR1 is MGHRA and CDR2 is YSYEKL. V dropped 0 bases and J dropped 0 bases, with 9 bases sitting between them. Here the CDR3 reads CASSQEGHHSNQPQHF. Here the CDR3 DNA reads TGCGCCAGCAGCCAAGAGGGACACCATAGCAATCAGCCCCAGCATTTT.

V and J are TRBV10-1 and TRBJ2-7, with 7 nucleotides matching TRBD1. This CDR3 is 13 amino acids long. CDR1 and CDR2 from the germline V gene are WNHNN and SYGVQD (reference sequence). V gave up 5 bases and J gave up 3 bases; unmatched junction bases: 4. The chain's CDR3 is CASSSGQHYEQYF. The CDR3 DNA sequence: TGCGCCAGCAGTTCGGGACAGCACTACGAGCAGTACTTC.

This clonotype was seen a few times. The V gene is TRBV10-3, the J gene TRBJ2-1; TRBD2 matches at 10 bases. V was clipped by 7 bases and J by 10 bases; unmatched bases: 7. This CDR3 has 13 residues. Germline V gene data show CDR1 as ENHRY and CDR2 as SYGVKD. The CDR3 DNA reads as TGTGCCATCACGAGCGGGAGGGCCGAAGAGCAGTTCTTC. It specifies CAITSGRAEEQFF.

This clonotype was picked up a small number of times. The rearrangement joins TRBV29-1 to TRBJ1-2; maybe TRBD1 (6 bases). V was pared by 7 bases and J by 1 base, with 13 bases between. Germline V CDR1 and CDR2: SQVTM, ANQGSEA. There are 13 residues in the CDR3. Here the CDR3 reads CSAAGHLNYGYTF. In DNA, the CDR3 is TGCAGCGCTGCGGGACACCTTAACTATGGCTACACCTTC.